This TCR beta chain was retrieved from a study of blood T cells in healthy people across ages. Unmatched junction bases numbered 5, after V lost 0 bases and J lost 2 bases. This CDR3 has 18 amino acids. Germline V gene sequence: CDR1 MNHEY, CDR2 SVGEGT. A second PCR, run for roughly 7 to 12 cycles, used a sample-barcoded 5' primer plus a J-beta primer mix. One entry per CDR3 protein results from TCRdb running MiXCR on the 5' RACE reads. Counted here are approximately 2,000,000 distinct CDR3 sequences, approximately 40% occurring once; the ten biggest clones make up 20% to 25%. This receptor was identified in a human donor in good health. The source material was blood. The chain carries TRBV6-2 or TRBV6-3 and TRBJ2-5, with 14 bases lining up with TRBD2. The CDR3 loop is CASSYSRGLAGGQETQYF. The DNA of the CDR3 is TGTGCCAGCAGTTACTCGAGAGGACTAGCGGGAGGACAAGAGACCCAGTACTTC.